One sample yielded the 27 T cell receptor beta chains listed below, sequenced in a study of cytomegalovirus exposure and HLA in healthy donors. The PCR used 60 Vbeta and 13 Jbeta primers. Only in-frame clones appear in the TCRdb table, and some are missing; sequencing was by immunoSEQ multiplex PCR. The sample has some 130,000 clones, approximately 80% seen once. The sample comprised PBMCs. The receptors derive from a man aged 25 to 45 in good health and CMV-seronegative.

The CDR3 here is CASSLGETSGRETQYF. CDR3 nucleotides: TGTGCCAGCAGCTTGGGCGAGACTAGCGGGAGAGAGACCCAGTACTTC. This rearrangement joins TRBV5-6 to TRBJ2-5, with 12 positions matching TRBD2. The V gene's germline CDR1 is SGHDT and CDR2 YYEEEE. This CDR3 is 16 amino acids long. Trimming at V came to 0 bases and at J to 4 bases, leaving 4 bases not matched to a gene.

This clone was picked up one time. This sequence joins TRBV5-4 and TRBJ2-3; perhaps TRBD2 as D (6 bases). V lost 4 bases and J 0 bases, leaving 12 bases between the germline ends. Germline CDR1 reads SGHNT; CDR2 reads YYREEE (reference sequence). This CDR3 is built from 15 residues. The CDR3 loop is CASSQRTTSTDTQYF. DNA of the CDR3: TGTGCCAGCAGCCAGAGGACTACCAGCACAGATACGCAGTATTTT.

The V and J genes are TRBV19 and TRBJ1-1; 7 bases match TRBD1. Trimming removed 5 bases from V and 3 bases from J; junction bases left unmatched: 6. This CDR3 is 14 amino acids long. Per germline, CDR1 LNHDA and CDR2 SQIVND (reference sequence). The CDR3 protein is CASSSQGGHTEAFF. In nucleotides, the CDR3 is TGTGCCAGTAGTTCTCAAGGGGGCCACACTGAAGCTTTCTTT.

CDR3: CASSLSGGNNEQFF. The DNA of the CDR3 is TGTGCCAGCAGTTTAAGTGGCGGGAACAATGAGCAGTTCTTC. The genes are TRBV28 and TRBJ2-1, with D maybe TRBD2 (6 bases). With 2 bases removed from V and 5 bases from J, the gap between germline ends came to 10 bases. CDR3 length: 14 residues. Germline V lookup: CDR1 MDHEN, CDR2 SYDVKM.

The chain combines TRBV5-8 with TRBJ2-6; D might be TRBD2 (5 bases). This CDR3 has 15 residues. V shed 4 bases and J shed 0 bases, with 8 bases lying between them. Looked up from germline, CDR1 is SGHTS and CDR2 is YDEGEE. In nucleotides, the CDR3 is TGTGCCAGCAGCCTCGGGAACTCTGGGGCCAACGTCCTGACTTTC. Translation: CASSLGNSGANVLTF.

The chain employs TRBV5-6 and TRBJ2-7; TRBD1 might be the D (5 bases). Trimming cost V 3 bases and J 0 bases, with 7 bases left between them. The CDR3 has 13 amino acids. The germline CDR1 and CDR2 sequences are SGHDT and YYEEEE. This CDR3 reads CASSWGTSYEQYF. For the CDR3, the DNA is TGTGCCAGCAGCTGGGGCACCTCCTACGAGCAGTACTTC.

This rearrangement joins TRBV2 to TRBJ2-7; D is unresolved. V was clipped by 5 bases and J by 5 bases, with 7 bases between them. The length of the CDR3 is 11 residues. The germline V gene encodes CDR1 SNHLY and CDR2 FYNNEI. In nucleotides, the CDR3 is TGTGCCAGCAGTTCGAAGCACGAGCAGTACTTC. This encodes CASSSKHEQYF.

The chain combines TRBV9 with TRBJ1-4; 9 nucleotides line up with TRBD1. The trim removed 3 bases at V and 4 bases at J, leaving 4 bases unmatched. CDR3 size: 15 residues. Germline-derived CDR1 and CDR2 are SGDLS and YYNGEE. CDR3 DNA sequence: TGTGCCAGCAGCGGGCTGACAGGGGGTAATGAAAAACTGTTTTTT. It codes for CASSGLTGGNEKLFF.

The CDR3 here is CASSPLRGRLSGNTIYF. Written as DNA, the CDR3 is TGTGCCAGCTCACCTCTAAGGGGCCGCTTATCTGGAAACACCATATATTTT. The V call is TRBV18, the J call TRBJ1-3; possible D gene TRBD1, 5 bases. Germline V gene lookup returns CDR1 KGHSH and CDR2 LQKENI. Trimming took 3 bases from V and 1 from J, leaving 16 bases between them. The CDR3 is 17 residues long.

This clone has just a few counts. This chain links TRBV5-1 with TRBJ1-4; TRBD1 matches 7 bases. V gave up 4 bases and J gave up 7 bases; unmatched junction bases: 7. CDR1 and CDR2 (germline): SGHRS, YFSETQ. The CDR3 consists of 14 residues. The CDR3 coding sequence is TGCGCCAGCAGCGGGACAGCCGAAGGTGAAAAACTGTTTTTT. Protein product: CASSGTAEGEKLFF.

The chain links TRBV7-2 to TRBJ2-3; 7 bases agree with TRBD1. V gave up 5 bases and J gave up 1 base; unmatched junction bases: 3. The CDR3 extends over 14 amino acids. Germline-derived CDR1 and CDR2 are SGHTA and FQGNSA. CDR3 sequence: CASSRDRGTDTQYF. The CDR3 DNA follows: TGTGCCAGCAGCAGGGACAGAGGCACAGATACGCAGTATTTT.

CDR3 coding DNA: TGTGCCAGCAGGACCGGGACAGGGAAGGCCGGGGAGCTGTTTTTT. Protein product: CASRTGTGKAGELFF. The chain recombines TRBV28 with TRBJ2-2, with 9 bases lining up with TRBD1. The CDR3 is made up of 15 amino acids. Looked up from germline, CDR1 is MDHEN and CDR2 is SYDVKM. With V trimmed by 6 bases and J by 6 bases, 8 bases remained unmatched.

The chain couples TRBV5-1 to TRBJ2-7, with 11 bases identical to TRBD1. J lost 7 bases, V lost 7 bases, and 7 bases had no gene match. The CDR3 has 13 amino acids. The germline gives CDR1 SGHRS, CDR2 YFSETQ. CDR3: CASYRDRGKEQYF. CDR3 in DNA: TGCGCCAGCTACCGGGACAGGGGGAAAGAGCAGTACTTC.

V gene TRBV7-9 combines with J gene TRBJ2-7; 7 bases line up with TRBD2. J gave up 5 bases and V 2 bases, and 9 bases lay outside the gene matches. The CDR3 is 15 amino acids. Germline V gene lookup returns CDR1 SEHNR and CDR2 FQNEAQ (reference sequence). Here the CDR3 reads CASSLRVGGPNEQYF. In DNA, the CDR3 is TGTGCCAGCAGCTTAAGGGTGGGAGGGCCGAACGAGCAGTACTTC.

This clone was seen a single time. The chain is built from TRBV4-2 and TRBJ2-1; 9 nucleotides align to TRBD2. The germline gives CDR1 LGHNA, CDR2 YNFKEQ. J gave up 9 bases and V 4 bases, and 10 bases lay outside the gene matches. This CDR3 is built from 15 residues. CDR3 bases: TGTGCCAGCAGCCCTAGGGAGCGGGAGGTGGGTGAGCAGTTCTTC. This codes for CASSPREREVGEQFF.

This clone was recorded a few times. V is TRBV18 and J is TRBJ2-5, with TRBD1 matching 10 bases. In germline, CDR1 is KGHSH, CDR2 LQKENI. V gave up 8 bases and J gave up 4 bases; unmatched junction bases: 7. The CDR3 spans 14 residues. CDR3 region: CASGGTGVGETQYF. As DNA, the CDR3 is TGTGCCAGCGGAGGGACAGGGGTTGGAGAGACCCAGTACTTC. Using reference TRBV18 and TRBJ2-5 for the parts outside the CDR3, the full variable domain is NAGVMQNPRHLVRRRGQEARLRCSPMKGHSHVYWYRQLPEEGLKFMVYLQKENIIDESGMPKERFSAEFPKEGPSILRIQQVVRGDSAAYFCASGGTGVGETQYFGPGTRLLVL.

This chain connects TRBV7-2 to TRBJ1-1, with 10 bases aligning to TRBD1. Per germline, CDR1 SGHTA and CDR2 FQGNSA. V shed 7 bases and J 5 bases; nucleotides not matched to a gene: 10. The CDR3 runs 15 residues. The CDR3 DNA reads as TGTGCCAGCACCCGGGACAGGGGTTTTAGGACTGAAGCTTTCTTT. This sequence encodes CASTRDRGFRTEAFF.

This clone was detected once. The J gene is TRBJ2-2, the V gene TRBV11-2; D possibly corresponds to TRBD1 (5 bases). Trimming removed 4 bases from V and 1 base from J, with 7 bases in between. The CDR3 runs 14 residues. Germline loops: CDR1 SGHAT, CDR2 FQNNGV. This CDR3 is CASSYGQNTGELFF. The CDR3 nucleotides read TGTGCCAGCAGCTATGGACAGAACACCGGGGAGCTGTTTTTT. Full variable domain (rest looked up from reference TRBV11-2 and TRBJ2-2): EAGVAQSPRYKIIEKRQSVAFWCNPISGHATLYWYQQILGQGPKLLIQFQNNGVVDDSQLPKDRFSAERLKGVDSTLKIQPAKLEDSAVYLCASSYGQNTGELFFGEGSRLTVL.

This clone was found a few times. The chain couples TRBV28 to TRBJ1-1; the match to TRBD1 covers 7 bases. CDR1 and CDR2 from the germline V gene are MDHEN and SYDVKM. This CDR3 comprises 14 residues. V dropped 5 bases and J dropped 1; count of bases not matched to a gene: 4. The CDR3 loop reads CASSAQGTNTEAFF. CDR3 DNA sequence: TGTGCCAGCAGTGCACAGGGGACGAACACTGAAGCTTTCTTT.

V and J are TRBV7-9 and TRBJ1-1, with D possibly being TRBD1 (5 bases). The CDR3 has 11 amino acids. The germline CDR1 and CDR2 sequences are SEHNR and FQNEAQ (reference sequence). V shed 6 bases and J shed 6 bases, with 8 bases lying between them. The chain's CDR3 is CASRGGAEAFF. The CDR3 nucleotides read TGTGCCAGCAGGGGAGGGGCTGAAGCTTTCTTT.

The chain employs TRBV28 and TRBJ1-1, with D perhaps TRBD1 (5 bases). V lost 10 bases and J lost 4, with 22 bases in between. Germline CDR1 MDHEN, CDR2 SYDVKM. The CDR3 length is 15 residues. CDR3 in DNA: TGTGCCATCCAACTGGGGGGGGGAGTAGGCACTGAAGCTTTCTTT. Its translation: CAIQLGGGVGTEAFF. The full variable domain, with the rest looked up from reference TRBV28 and TRBJ1-1, is DVKVTQSSRYLVKRTGEKVFLECVQDMDHENMFWYRQDPGLGLRLIYFSYDVKMKEKGDIPEGYSVSREKKERFSLILESASTNQTSMYLCAIQLGGGVGTEAFFGQGTRLTVV.

This clone was recorded once. The chain couples TRBV18 to TRBJ1-5, with 7 nucleotides matching TRBD1. Trimming took 3 bases from V and 3 from J; bases not matched to a gene: 2. The CDR3 has 14 amino acids. CDR1 and CDR2 from the germline V gene are KGHSH and LQKENI. The CDR3 spells CASSPTGFNQPQHF. The CDR3 DNA reads TGTGCCAGCTCACCGACAGGGTTCAATCAGCCCCAGCATTTT.

The chain employs TRBV7-9 and TRBJ2-7; no clear D. Trimming took 2 bases from V and 3 from J, leaving 8 bases between them. CDR1 is SEHNR and CDR2 is FQNEAQ in the germline V gene (reference sequence). The CDR3 sequence is 13 residues long. DNA of the CDR3: TGTGCCAGCAGCTTACTAGATTACTACGAGCAGTACTTC. Protein sequence: CASSLLDYYEQYF.

Worth noting for this clone: Additional DNA sequences in this sample encode the identical CDR3. The chain has TRBV5-4 and TRBJ2-5; 13 bases map to TRBD2. CDR1 is SGHNT and CDR2 is YYREEE in the germline V gene (reference sequence). This CDR3 is built from 15 residues. Trimming removed 4 bases from V and 4 bases from J; junction bases left unmatched: 4. The CDR3 here is CASSLRLAGGETQYF. CDR3 bases: TGTGCCAGCAGCCTACGACTAGCGGGAGGAGAGACCCAGTACTTC.

The chain has TRBV19 and TRBJ1-2; 7 nucleotides agree with TRBD1. CDR1 is LNHDA, CDR2 SQIVND, per germline (reference sequence). The CDR3 totals 14 residues. With V trimmed by 4 bases and J by 4 bases, 6 bases remained unmatched. CDR3 in amino acids: CASSSYDRAYGYTF. CDR3 nucleotide sequence: TGTGCCAGTAGTAGCTACGACAGGGCCTATGGCTACACCTTC.

This clone showed up just once. The chain links TRBV6-1 to TRBJ2-7; 8 bases map to TRBD1. This CDR3 has 15 residues. With 0 bases clipped from V and 2 bases from J, the junction kept 3 bases outside the gene matches. Germline CDR1 and CDR2: MNHNS and SASEGT. CDR3 coding DNA: TGTGCCAGCAGTGAAGCGTACAGGGGGGCCTACGAGCAGTACTTC. This gives the protein CASSEAYRGAYEQYF.

The genes are TRBV5-1 and TRBJ2-7; unclear D gene. The CDR3 extends over 15 amino acids. V lost 0 bases and J lost 1, with 11 bases in between. CDR1 is SGHRS and CDR2 is YFSETQ in the germline V gene. The CDR3 DNA sequence: TGCGCCAGCAGCTTGGGGCAGGCGCTGTCCTACGAGCAGTACTTC. Its translation: CASSLGQALSYEQYF.